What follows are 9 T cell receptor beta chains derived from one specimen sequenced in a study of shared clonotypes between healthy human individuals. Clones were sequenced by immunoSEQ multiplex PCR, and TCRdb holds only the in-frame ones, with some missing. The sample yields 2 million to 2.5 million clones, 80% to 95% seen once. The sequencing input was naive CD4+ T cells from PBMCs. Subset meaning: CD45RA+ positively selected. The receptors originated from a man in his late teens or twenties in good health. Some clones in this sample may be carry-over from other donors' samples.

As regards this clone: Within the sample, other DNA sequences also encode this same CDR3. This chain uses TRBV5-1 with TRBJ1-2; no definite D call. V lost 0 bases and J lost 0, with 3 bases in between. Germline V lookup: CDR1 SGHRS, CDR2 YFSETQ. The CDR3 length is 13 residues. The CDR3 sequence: CASSLVSNYGYTF. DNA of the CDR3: TGCGCCAGCAGCTTGGTCTCTAACTATGGCTACACCTTC.

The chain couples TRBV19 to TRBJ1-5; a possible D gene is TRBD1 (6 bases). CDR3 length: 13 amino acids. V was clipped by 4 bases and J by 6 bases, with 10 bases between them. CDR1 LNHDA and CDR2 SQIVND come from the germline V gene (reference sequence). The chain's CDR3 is CASSRGAGQPQHF. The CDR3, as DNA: TGTGCCAGTAGTAGGGGGGCTGGTCAGCCCCAGCATTTT. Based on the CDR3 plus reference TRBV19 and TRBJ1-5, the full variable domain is DGGITQSPKYLFRKEGQNVTLSCEQNLNHDAMYWYRQDPGQGLRLIYYSQIVNDFQKGDIAEGYSVSREKKESFPLTVTSAQKNPTAFYLCASSRGAGQPQHFGDGTRLSIL.

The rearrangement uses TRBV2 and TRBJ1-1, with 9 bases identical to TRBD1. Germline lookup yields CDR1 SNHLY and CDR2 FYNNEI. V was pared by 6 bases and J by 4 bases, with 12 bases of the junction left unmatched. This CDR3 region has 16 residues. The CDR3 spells CASSLRQGVIGTEAFF. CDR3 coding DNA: TGTGCCAGCAGCCTCCGACAGGGGGTCATCGGCACTGAAGCTTTCTTT. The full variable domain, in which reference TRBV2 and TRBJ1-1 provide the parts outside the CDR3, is EPEVTQTPSHQVTQMGQEVILRCVPISNHLYFYWYRQILGQKVEFLVSFYNNEISEKSEIFDDQFSVERPDGSNFTLKIRSTKLEDSAMYFCASSLRQGVIGTEAFFGQGTRLTVV.

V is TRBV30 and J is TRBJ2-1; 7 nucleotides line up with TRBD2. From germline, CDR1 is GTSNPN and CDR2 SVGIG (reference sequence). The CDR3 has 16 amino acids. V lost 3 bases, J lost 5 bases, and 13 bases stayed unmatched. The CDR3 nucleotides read TGTGCCTGGAGGGATCCCTTGGGGCGGGGGAACAATGAGCAGTTCTTC. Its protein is CAWRDPLGRGNNEQFF.

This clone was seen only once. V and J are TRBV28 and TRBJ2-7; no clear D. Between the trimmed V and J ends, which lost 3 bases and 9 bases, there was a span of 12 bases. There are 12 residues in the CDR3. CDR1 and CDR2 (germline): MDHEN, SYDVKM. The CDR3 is CASSFLGFGQYF. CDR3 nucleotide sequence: TGTGCCAGCAGTTTTTTGGGTTTCGGGCAGTACTTC.

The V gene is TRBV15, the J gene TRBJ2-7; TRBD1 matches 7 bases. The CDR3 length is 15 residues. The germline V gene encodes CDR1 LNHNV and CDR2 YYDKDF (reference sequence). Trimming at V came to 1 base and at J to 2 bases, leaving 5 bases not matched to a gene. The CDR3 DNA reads TGTGCCACCAGCAGAGGAGGGGACAGACCCTACGAGCAGTACTTC. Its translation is CATSRGGDRPYEQYF. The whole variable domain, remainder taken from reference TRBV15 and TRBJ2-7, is DAMVIQNPRYQVTQFGKPVTLSCSQTLNHNVMYWYQQKSSQAPKLLFHYYDKDFNNEADTPDNFQSRRPNTSFCFLDIRSPGLGDTAMYLCATSRGGDRPYEQYFGPGTRLTVT.

The CDR3 sequence: CASSPMRSQGVGDDEAFF. In nucleotides, the CDR3 is TGTGCCAGCTCACCAATGCGGAGCCAAGGAGTTGGGGACGATGAAGCTTTCTTT. The chain is built from TRBV18 and TRBJ1-1, with a weak D call TRBD1 (5 bases). The V gene's germline CDR1 is KGHSH and CDR2 LQKENI. CDR3 length equals 18 residues. V lost 2 bases and J lost 7, with 26 bases in between.

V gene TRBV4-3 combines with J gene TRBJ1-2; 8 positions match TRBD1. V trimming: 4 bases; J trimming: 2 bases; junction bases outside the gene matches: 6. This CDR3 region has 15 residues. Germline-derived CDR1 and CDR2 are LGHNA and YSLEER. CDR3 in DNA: TGCGCCAGCAGCCGAGACAGGGGAACGAACTATGGCTACACCTTC. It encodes CASSRDRGTNYGYTF.

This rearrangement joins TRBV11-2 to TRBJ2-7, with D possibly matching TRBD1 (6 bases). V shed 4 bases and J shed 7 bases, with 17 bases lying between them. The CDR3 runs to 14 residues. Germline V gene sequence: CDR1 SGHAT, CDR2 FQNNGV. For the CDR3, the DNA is TGTGCCAGCAGCTCAATCTCAGGGGCAGGGGAGCAGTACTTC. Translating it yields CASSSISGAGEQYF.